This T cell receptor beta chain comes out of a study of response to subunit inactivated influenza vaccine. TCRdb re-analysed the RT-PCR reads in MiXCR, keeping a single row per CDR3 protein. The sample shows around 480,000 distinct CDR3 sequences, over 9.5% of them seen only once. Germline V gene lookup returns CDR1 SGHTA and CDR2 FQGNSA. V lost 4 bases and J 3 bases, leaving 13 bases between the germline ends. This CDR3 is 14 amino acids long. This sequence originates from a middle-aged man who received an inactivated influenza vaccine. The sequencing here drew on PBMCs from blood, taken 45 days after vaccination. The chain is built from TRBV7-2 and TRBJ2-7; TRBD1 might be the D (6 bases). CDR3 amino acids: CASSSPGHRYEQYF. CDR3 in DNA: TGTGCCAGCAGCTCGCCGGGACATCGCTACGAGCAGTACTTC.